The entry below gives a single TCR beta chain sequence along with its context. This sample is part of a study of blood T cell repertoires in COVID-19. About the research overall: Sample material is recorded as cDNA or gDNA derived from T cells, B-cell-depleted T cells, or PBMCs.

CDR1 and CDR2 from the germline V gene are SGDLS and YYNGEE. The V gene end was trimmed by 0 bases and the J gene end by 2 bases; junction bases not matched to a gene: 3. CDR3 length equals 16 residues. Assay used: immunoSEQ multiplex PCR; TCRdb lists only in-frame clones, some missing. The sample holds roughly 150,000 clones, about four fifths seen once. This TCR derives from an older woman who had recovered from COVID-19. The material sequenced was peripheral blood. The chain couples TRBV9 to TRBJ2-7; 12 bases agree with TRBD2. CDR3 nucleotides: TGTGCCAGCAGCGTAGGACTAGCGGGGGACCCCTACGAGCAGTACTTC. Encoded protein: CASSVGLAGDPYEQYF. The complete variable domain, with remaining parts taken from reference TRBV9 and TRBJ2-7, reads DSGVTQTPKHLITATGQRVTLRCSPRSGDLSVYWYQQSLDQGLQFLIQYYNGEERAKGNILERFSAQQFPDLHSELNLSSLELGDSALYFCASSVGLAGDPYEQYFGPGTRLTVT.